Listed below are T cell receptor beta chains from one sample, sequenced in a study of T cell clusters in autoimmune cytopenias. TCRdb processed the multiplex PCR reads again and assigns one entry to each CDR3 protein, with no DNA. The data show about 6,700 distinct CDR3 sequences, and the top ten clones hold 4% to 5.5%. The same sample was also studied in work on T cell repertoires in aging, cancer and after chemotherapy.

Sample: peripheral blood. The receptor source for this set is a human donor in good health. Both conserved end residues are part of each CDR3. Each record gives: J gene, V gene, clone size, CDR3 protein. Not every row has a clone size; where given, it reads once, few, many or a size class.

>TRBJ2-1|TRBV10-3|NA
CATERGGSYNEQFF
>TRBJ2-5|TRBV12-3/TRBV12-4|NA
CASSSNGTGGLETQYF
>TRBJ2-3|TRBV6-1|medium-sized
CASSGGLVGTDTQYF
>TRBJ2-7|TRBV19|NA
CASSTRTSGGSGYEQYF
>TRBJ1-5|TRBV6-5|medium-sized
CASSKQGVSNQPQHF
>TRBJ1-2|TRBV20-1|NA
CSAEDRKNYGYTF
>TRBJ2-1|TRBV6-5|medium-sized
CASSYPDGGWTGVYNEQFF
>TRBJ1-5|TRBV11-1|NA
CASSSGQGGMNQPQHF
>TRBJ1-6|TRBV13|NA
CASRRGLSNSPLHF
>TRBJ1-1|TRBV6-4|medium-sized
CASSDSSWNTEAFF
>TRBJ1-5|TRBV18|NA
CASSPRFSNQPQHF
>TRBJ2-2|TRBV20-1|NA
CSASDGLYGELFF
>TRBJ2-1|TRBV5-1|NA
CASSLARGNEQFF
>TRBJ1-2|TRBV28|NA
CASSPGQYGYTF
>TRBJ2-7|TRBV12-3/TRBV12-4|NA
CASSPGAPAGYEQYF
>TRBJ2-1|TRBV28|NA
CASSWTGMGYNEQFF
>TRBJ1-5|TRBV6-1|NA
CASSEAATGTQLKPQHF
>TRBJ2-3|TRBV12-3/TRBV12-4|medium-sized
CASSLRADRDTQYF
>TRBJ2-3|TRBV6-1|medium-sized
CASSEQDGIKITDTQYF
>TRBJ2-4|TRBV30|NA
CAWNFRELAKNIQYF
>TRBJ2-1|TRBV6-5|NA
CASTPAASGNQFNEQFF
>TRBJ2-1|TRBV5-4|NA
CASSPVALNEQFF
>TRBJ2-7|TRBV19|medium-sized
CASSGSAGGPYEQYF
>TRBJ2-7|TRBV27|NA
CASSPESSLYEQYF
>TRBJ1-2|TRBV5-6|medium-sized
CASSLKSYGYTF
>TRBJ2-7|TRBV20-1|NA
CSAEEYYEQYF
>TRBJ1-5|TRBV30|NA
CAWSRGPFKPQHF
>TRBJ2-7|TRBV19|medium-sized
CASSIMGGSDYEQYF
>TRBJ2-4|TRBV30|NA
CAWSVRASTATKNIQYF